The 18 T cell receptor beta chains below come from one sample, sequenced in a study of regulatory T cells in long-lasting Graves disease. Time point noted: newly diagnosed GD, antithyroid drugs for less than 3 months. From PBMCs, RNA was extracted and then used to make the TCR library. With iRepertoire HTBI primers and Arm-PCR of CDR3 regions, TCR beta libraries were built. TCRdb recomputed calls from the multiplex PCR reads with MiXCR, one row per CDR3 protein. The sample records about 540,000 distinct CDR3 sequences, about 14% being singletons. The sample was also reused in another study, on T cells in Graves' hyperthyroidism and ophthalmopathy.

Sample: peripheral blood mononuclear cells (PBMCs), taken at new diagnosis, from a patient treated with antithyroid drugs. These receptors all come from a man aged 25 to 40 with Graves disease.

This clonotype was recorded many times. The chain is built from TRBV15 and TRBJ2-7, with TRBD2 identical over 7 bases. This CDR3 spans 15 amino acids. Germline V gene data show CDR1 as LNHNV and CDR2 as YYDKDF (reference sequence). V shed 0 bases and J 3 bases; nucleotides not matched to a gene: 5. CDR3 bases: TGTGCCACCAGCAGAGATCGAAGCGGGGTCTACGAGCAGTACTTC. Amino acid sequence: CATSRDRSGVYEQYF.

This clonotype showed up many times. The rearrangement joins TRBV5-1 to TRBJ1-1, with 7 bases that match TRBD1. The CDR3 is made up of 15 amino acids. From germline, CDR1 is SGHRS and CDR2 YFSETQ. V shed 0 bases and J 1 base; nucleotides not matched to a gene: 3. The CDR3 nucleotides are TGCGCCAGCAGCTTGGACGGGACAGCGAACACTGAAGCTTTCTTT. It encodes CASSLDGTANTEAFF.

Many counts were recorded for this clonotype. The chain is built from TRBV2 and TRBJ2-5; D remains ambiguous. This CDR3 comprises 14 residues. In germline, CDR1 is SNHLY, CDR2 FYNNEI. V was cut by 10 bases and J by 5 bases, with 20 bases left in between. This CDR3 reads CAIRPLEFVETQYF. The CDR3 bases are TGTGCCATCCGCCCGCTCGAATTTGTTGAGACCCAGTACTTC.

This clonotype came up many times. The genes are TRBV12-3 or TRBV12-4 and TRBJ1-5, with D possibly matching TRBD1 (5 bases). The V end lost 4 bases, the J end lost 0 bases, and 13 bases lay between the germline ends. CDR3 length: 16 residues. The CDR3 region has the DNA TGTGCCAGCAGTTCCACGGCAGGGAATAGCAATCAGCCCCAGCATTTT. Residues: CASSSTAGNSNQPQHF.

This clonotype occurred many times. This chain connects TRBV10-1 to TRBJ2-7; 8 bases are shared with TRBD1. The CDR3 loop spans 14 amino acids. The trim removed 6 bases at V and 5 bases at J, leaving 9 bases unmatched. Looked up from germline, CDR1 is WNHNN and CDR2 is SYGVQD (reference sequence). CDR3 protein: CASSAGTGFHEQYF. CDR3 sequence (DNA): TGCGCCAGCAGCGCCGGGACAGGTTTCCACGAGCAGTACTTC.

This chain joins TRBV7-8 and TRBJ2-7, with TRBD2 identical over 12 bases. The CDR3 runs to 15 residues. V shed 5 bases, J shed 6 bases, and the junction held 8 bases outside the gene matches. Germline lookup yields CDR1 SGHVS and CDR2 FQNEAQ. CDR3 protein: CASSPPGLAGFEQYF. Written as DNA, the CDR3 is TGTGCCAGCAGCCCGCCGGGACTAGCGGGTTTCGAGCAGTACTTC.

This rearrangement joins TRBV12-3 or TRBV12-4 to TRBJ2-7; 8 bases agree with TRBD2. The CDR3 is 14 amino acids. V was clipped by 8 bases and J by 3 bases; unmatched bases: 9. The CDR3 DNA sequence: TGTGCCAGCGGTAACCCGGGACTAGTCTACGAGCAGTACTTC. Translated, it gives CASGNPGLVYEQYF.

The chain uses TRBV19 and TRBJ2-7; TRBD1 agrees at 8 bases. The CDR3 runs 15 residues. J lost 2 bases, V lost 4 bases, and 7 bases had no gene match. Germline V gene sequence: CDR1 LNHDA, CDR2 SQIVND (reference sequence). The CDR3 bases are TGTGCCAGTAGTAGCCCGTCGACAGGGGCCTACGAGCAGTACTTC. It is translated as CASSSPSTGAYEQYF.

The V call is TRBV12-3 or TRBV12-4, the J call TRBJ1-4; D gene ambiguous. This CDR3 is 12 amino acids long. Trimming stripped 9 bases from V and 7 bases from J, with 12 bases between. Here the CDR3 DNA reads TGTGCCAGTAAACGAGCGGGTGAAAAACTGTTTTTT. This codes for CASKRAGEKLFF.

This clonotype came up a few times. The gene calls are TRBV18 and TRBJ2-1, with unresolved D. The V gene's germline CDR1 is KGHSH and CDR2 LQKENI. This CDR3 contains 16 residues. Deletions cut 3 bases from V and 4 bases from J, with 16 bases between. The CDR3 region has the DNA TGTGCCAGCTCACCCCGGGCGTTGGGAAATTACAATGAGCAGTTCTTC. Translation: CASSPRALGNYNEQFF. The full variable domain, rest sourced from reference TRBV18 and TRBJ2-1, is NAGVMQNPRHLVRRRGQEARLRCSPMKGHSHVYWYRQLPEEGLKFMVYLQKENIIDESGMPKERFSAEFPKEGPSILRIQQVVRGDSAAYFCASSPRALGNYNEQFFGPGTRLTVL.

This clonotype was recorded at least ten times. The V gene is TRBV7-2, the J gene TRBJ2-2, with D unclear. Trimming left V 10 bases short and J 3 bases short, with 15 bases between. The germline V gene has CDR1 SGHTA and CDR2 FQGNSA. The length of the CDR3 is 14 residues. This CDR3 is CATARATDTGELFF. CDR3 bases: TGTGCCACCGCTAGGGCTACCGACACCGGGGAGCTGTTTTTT.

At least ten counts were recorded for this clonotype. The CDR3 reads CASSPNPSGIGQFF. The CDR3 DNA is TGTGCCAGCAGCCCAAATCCTTCTGGCATTGGGCAGTTCTTC. This chain connects TRBV13 to TRBJ2-1; D is undetermined. The CDR3 runs 14 residues. Germline V CDR1 and CDR2: PRHDT, FYEKMQ (reference sequence). Trimming stripped 5 bases from V and 12 bases from J, with 20 bases between. Based on the CDR3 plus reference TRBV13 and TRBJ2-1, the full variable domain is AAGVIQSPRHLIKEKRETATLKCYPIPRHDTVYWYQQGPGQDPQFLISFYEKMQSDKGSIPDRFSAQQFSDYHSELNMSSLELGDSALYFCASSPNPSGIGQFFGPGTRLTVL.

This clonotype showed up many times. The J gene is TRBJ2-1, the V gene TRBV7-2; 8 bases line up with TRBD2. The CDR3 sequence is 15 residues long. Looked up from germline, CDR1 is SGHTA and CDR2 is FQGNSA. Trimming cost V 5 bases and J 7 bases; bases outside gene matches: 10. The CDR3 bases are TGTGCCAGCAGCCCGGTAGCGGGACTAGGGAATGAGCAGTTCTTC. Translation: CASSPVAGLGNEQFF.

At least ten counts were recorded for this clonotype. The chain links TRBV25-1 to TRBJ2-7; the D call may be TRBD1 or TRBD2 (5 bases each). CDR3 length equals 15 residues. Between the trimmed V and J ends, which lost 5 bases and 5 bases, there was a span of 19 bases. In germline, CDR1 is MGHDK, CDR2 SYGVNS. CDR3 in DNA: TGTGCCAGCAGTCTTGGGACGACGTCTGGGAACGAGCAGTACTTC. Protein: CASSLGTTSGNEQYF.

This clonotype has ten or more counts. This chain connects TRBV9 to TRBJ2-1; 7 bases match TRBD2. Germline loops: CDR1 SGDLS, CDR2 YYNGEE. V lost 4 bases and J lost 3; bases outside the gene matches: 10. This CDR3 region has 16 residues. CDR3 coding DNA: TGTGCCAGCAGCTTAAGGATGCGGGAGTTCTACAATGAGCAGTTCTTC. Translated: CASSLRMREFYNEQFF. The whole variable domain, remainder taken from reference TRBV9 and TRBJ2-1, is DSGVTQTPKHLITATGQRVTLRCSPRSGDLSVYWYQQSLDQGLQFLIQYYNGEERAKGNILERFSAQQFPDLHSELNLSSLELGDSALYFCASSLRMREFYNEQFFGPGTRLTVL.

The V and J genes are TRBV12-3 or TRBV12-4 and TRBJ2-2, with 7 bases that match TRBD2. J gave up 4 bases and V 6 bases, and 11 bases lay outside the gene matches. The CDR3 totals 16 residues. This CDR3 is CASSPLGGTGTGELFF. The DNA for the CDR3 is TGTGCCAGCAGCCCCCTCGGGGGGACCGGCACCGGGGAGCTGTTTTTT.

This clonotype was recorded many times. This chain joins TRBV29-1 and TRBJ2-7; TRBD2 matches 13 bases. V dropped 1 base and J dropped 2; count of bases not matched to a gene: 2. The CDR3 is 15 residues long. CDR1 and CDR2 from the germline V gene are SQVTM and ANQGSEA. The chain's CDR3 is CSVEGGTSGAYEQYF. The CDR3 nucleotides read TGCAGCGTTGAAGGGGGGACTAGCGGGGCCTACGAGCAGTACTTC.

This clonotype showed up just a few times. The chain is built from TRBV28 and TRBJ1-2, with D tentatively TRBD1 (5 bases). This CDR3 is built from 18 residues. Trimming removed 7 bases at V and 0 bases at J, with 24 bases between. Germline V gene lookup returns CDR1 MDHEN and CDR2 SYDVKM. The DNA for the CDR3 is TGTGCCAGCATCACGGACGGGGCGACGAAATCATCTAACTATGGCTACACCTTC. Amino acids: CASITDGATKSSNYGYTF.